This record looks at one TCR beta chain sequence and its context. Its antigen is undetermined. Stated treatment: oral pan-JAK inhibitor, 5-10 mg twice daily. Researchers took lesional scalp punch biopsies and peripheral blood from people who were alopecia areata patients. Germline V gene data show CDR1 as GTSNPN and CDR2 as SVGIG (reference sequence). The CDR3 spans 15 residues. Trimming took 1 base from V and 7 from J; bases not matched to a gene: 9. These data come from a study of CD8+ T cells in alopecia areata. Broader study findings: Just one nonresponder means the tie between baseline CD8+ expansion and response stays uncertain. With tofacitinib ongoing, many expanded lesional clones persisted in both scalp and blood. In scalp samples, resident alphabeta T cells of normal skin are also sequenced.

RNA extraction and reverse transcription yielded cDNA as sequencing template. The data were produced by immunoSEQ multiplex PCR, yet TCRdb's version contains in-frame clones alone and is incomplete. The table lists around 200,000 clones, roughly three fifths of them singletons. The sample in question was CD4+ T cells sorted from blood, obtained at week 4, from a patient treated with tofacitinib. The chain couples TRBV30 to TRBJ1-5; 8 bases match TRBD1. The sequence was collected from a human donor with alopecia areata. The CDR3 nucleotides are TGTGCCTGGAGTGGAACAAGACAGGGGAACCAGCCCCAGCATTTT. Residues: CAWSGTRQGNQPQHF.